This TCR beta chain came from a study of somatic mutations in cytotoxic T cells in rheumatoid arthritis. Assay: immunoSEQ multiplex PCR; the TCRdb copy retains only in-frame clones and omits some. The sample holds over 8,500 clones, approximately 82% seen once. Deletions cut 7 bases from V and 1 base from J, with 7 bases between. The CDR3 consists of 12 residues. Germline V gene data show CDR1 as SGHNT and CDR2 as YYREEE (reference sequence). J is TRBJ2-3 and V is TRBV5-4; maybe TRBD2 (5 bases). This clonotype was sampled from a woman aged 60-75 years with rheumatoid arthritis. The material sequenced was CD8+ T cells sorted from blood. In DNA form, the CDR3 reads TGTGCCAGCGAGGGCGGCACAGATACGCAGTATTTT. As protein: CASEGGTDTQYF.